The 6 T cell receptor beta chains given below trace back to one sample, sequenced in a study of T cells expressing NK-cell markers. For each CDR3 protein, TCRdb gives one entry from its re-call of the 5' RACE reads, without DNA. The repertoire table contains 300,000 to 450,000 distinct CDR3 sequences. Sequenced: blood T cells: a sorted CD56 or NKG2C T cell subset, CD4+ or CD8+ T cells, or bulk PBMC T cells (not recorded which). Every receptor here comes from a man aged 18 to 69 in good health.

The chain links TRBV5-1 to TRBJ2-5; TCRdb selects TRBD2, and the lack of DNA leaves this call unchecked. The CDR3 consists of 14 residues. The germline V gene has CDR1 SGHRS and CDR2 YFSETQ. The chain's CDR3 is CATKIAGSGETQYF.

The V gene is TRBV6-4, the J gene TRBJ2-1; TCRdb reports TRBD1, a call that lacks DNA to check it against. The CDR3 contains 14 residues. Germline CDR1 is MRHNA and CDR2 is SNTAGT. CDR3 loop: CASSDPGAGGRQFF.

The chain uses TRBV29-1 and TRBJ1-1; TCRdb's assignment of TRBD1 cannot be checked, as there is no DNA. The CDR3 is 13 amino acids. Germline V gene sequence: CDR1 SQVTM, CDR2 ANQGSEA. The CDR3 protein is CSAEHWGAAEAFF.

This CDR3 is CATSRDHGDHGAFF. The rearrangement links TRBV15 to TRBJ1-1; the D call of TRBD1 rests on TCRdb alone, since no DNA is present to check it. The CDR3 is 14 amino acids. Germline-derived CDR1 and CDR2 are LNHNV and YYDKDF (reference sequence).

The genes are TRBV11-2 and TRBJ2-6. This CDR3 spans 18 amino acids. Germline CDR1 reads SGHAT; CDR2 reads FQNNGV. CDR3 residues: CASSPLIPSFSGANVLTF.

The chain is built from TRBV11-2 and TRBJ1-1; TCRdb lists TRBD1, though no DNA is available to test this call. CDR1 is SGHAT and CDR2 is FQNNGV in the germline V gene. The length of the CDR3 is 11 residues. The CDR3 here is CASSLGRDLFF.